This T cell receptor (beta chain) appears in the sequencing data of a study of blood T cell repertoires in COVID-19. Before being deemed recovered, Cohort 3 donors had two negative PCRs, clearance, or symptom resolution. Authors' analysis steps: Scientists estimated how many nucleated cells there were by amplifying reference gene primers. Sequencing used immunoSEQ multiplex PCR; TCRdb keeps in-frame clones, though not all of them. For V, J and clone size, that table is used; D and trimming come from the DNA. The sample holds 430,000 or so clones, approximately 90% seen once. Germline V gene data show CDR1 as KGHDR and CDR2 as SFDVKD. There are 15 residues in the CDR3. The ends were cut back, 8 bases at V and 2 bases at J, with 14 bases in the middle.

The chain couples TRBV24-1 to TRBJ1-4, with no clear D. The TCR originated in a woman aged 40-49 years who had recovered from COVID-19. The sample taken for sequencing was PBMCs or T cells enriched from blood (not recorded which). In DNA, the CDR3 is TGTGCCACCATACCGCTCCGGGTTACTAATGAAAAACTGTTTTTT. It specifies CATIPLRVTNEKLFF.